The entry below describes one T cell receptor (beta chain). The antigen remains undetermined. The sample belongs to a study of tumor and adjacent non-tumor tissue in lung cancer. General study points: TCR diversity was significantly greater in tumor than normal lung tissue. Top 100 clones took a larger repertoire share in normal lung.

A modified ARM-PCR protocol with three rounds of nested PCR amplified TCRbeta. TCRdb called the multiplex PCR reads again in MiXCR, with one record for every CDR3 protein. The sample yields 70,000 to 95,000 distinct CDR3 sequences, less than 85% seen once. The germline CDR1 and CDR2 sequences are MDHEN and SYDVKM. The CDR3 is made up of 16 amino acids. V lost 5 bases and J lost 1, with 18 bases in between. This sample's RNA came from whole unsorted tissue. This non-tumor lung sample came from over 3 cm beyond the tumor edge. Sequencing was done on a sample of distant non-tumor lung tissue. The genes are TRBV28 and TRBJ2-7; weak D call: TRBD1 (6 bases). The origin of this receptor is a man in his 70s with non-small cell lung cancer. In DNA form, the CDR3 reads TGTGCCAGCAGTGACCTCAGGGGAAGGGGGTCCTACGAGCAGTACTTC. Translated, it gives CASSDLRGRGSYEQYF.